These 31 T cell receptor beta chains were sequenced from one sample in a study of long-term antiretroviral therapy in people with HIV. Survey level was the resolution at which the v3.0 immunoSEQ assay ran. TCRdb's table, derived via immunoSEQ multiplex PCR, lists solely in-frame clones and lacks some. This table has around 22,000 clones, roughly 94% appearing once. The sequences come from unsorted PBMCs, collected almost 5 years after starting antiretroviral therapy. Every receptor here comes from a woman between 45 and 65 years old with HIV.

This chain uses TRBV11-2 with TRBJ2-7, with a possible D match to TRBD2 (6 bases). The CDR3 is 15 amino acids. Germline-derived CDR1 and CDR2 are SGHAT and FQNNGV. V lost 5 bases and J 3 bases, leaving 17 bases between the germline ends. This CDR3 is CASSRAGTESYEQYF. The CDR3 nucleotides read TGTGCCAGCAGCCGGGCGGGGACGGAAAGCTACGAGCAGTACTTC. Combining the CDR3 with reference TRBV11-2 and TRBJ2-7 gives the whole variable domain EAGVAQSPRYKIIEKRQSVAFWCNPISGHATLYWYQQILGQGPKLLIQFQNNGVVDDSQLPKDRFSAERLKGVDSTLKIQPAKLEDSAVYLCASSRAGTESYEQYFGPGTRLTVT.

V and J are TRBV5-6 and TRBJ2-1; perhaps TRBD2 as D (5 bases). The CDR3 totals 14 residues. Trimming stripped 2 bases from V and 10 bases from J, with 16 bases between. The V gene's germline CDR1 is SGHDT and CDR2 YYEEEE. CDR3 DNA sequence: TGTGCCAGCAGCTTATCCGGGGTTATTGGCGAGCAGTTCTTC. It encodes CASSLSGVIGEQFF. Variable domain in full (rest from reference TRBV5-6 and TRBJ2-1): DAGVTQSPTHLIKTRGQQVTLRCSPKSGHDTVSWYQQALGQGPQFIFQYYEEEERQRGNFPDRFSGHQFPNYSSELNVNALLLGDSALYLCASSLSGVIGEQFFGPGTRLTVL.

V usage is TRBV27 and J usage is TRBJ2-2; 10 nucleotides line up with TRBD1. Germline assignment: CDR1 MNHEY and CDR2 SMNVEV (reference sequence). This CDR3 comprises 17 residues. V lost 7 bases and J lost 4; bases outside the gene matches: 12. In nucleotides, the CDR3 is TGTGCCAGCACCATAAGAGGGACAGGGGTTGCCACCGGGGAGCTGTTTTTT. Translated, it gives CASTIRGTGVATGELFF.

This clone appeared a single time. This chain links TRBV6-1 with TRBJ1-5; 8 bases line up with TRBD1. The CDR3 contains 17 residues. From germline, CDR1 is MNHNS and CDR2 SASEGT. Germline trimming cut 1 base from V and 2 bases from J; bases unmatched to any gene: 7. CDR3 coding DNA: TGTGCCAGCAGTGAAGAGGAGGGACAGGCGGGCAATCAGCCCCAGCATTTT. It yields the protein CASSEEEGQAGNQPQHF.

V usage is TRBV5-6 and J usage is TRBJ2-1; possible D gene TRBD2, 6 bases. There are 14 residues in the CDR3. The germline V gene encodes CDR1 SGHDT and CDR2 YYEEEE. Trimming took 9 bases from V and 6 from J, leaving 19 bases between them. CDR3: CATNPTGRGNEQFF. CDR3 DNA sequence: TGTGCCACCAATCCTACCGGGAGAGGCAATGAGCAGTTCTTC. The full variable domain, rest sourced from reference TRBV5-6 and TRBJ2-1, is DAGVTQSPTHLIKTRGQQVTLRCSPKSGHDTVSWYQQALGQGPQFIFQYYEEEERQRGNFPDRFSGHQFPNYSSELNVNALLLGDSALYLCATNPTGRGNEQFFGPGTRLTVL.

The CDR3 loop is CASSGTSGIGETQYF. For the CDR3, the DNA is TGTGCCAGCAGTGGGACTAGCGGGATTGGGGAGACCCAGTACTTC. The rearrangement joins TRBV2 to TRBJ2-5; 12 nucleotides align to TRBD2. J was trimmed by 5 bases and V by 4 bases; bases with no gene match: 5. Germline V lookup: CDR1 SNHLY, CDR2 FYNNEI. The CDR3 runs to 15 residues.

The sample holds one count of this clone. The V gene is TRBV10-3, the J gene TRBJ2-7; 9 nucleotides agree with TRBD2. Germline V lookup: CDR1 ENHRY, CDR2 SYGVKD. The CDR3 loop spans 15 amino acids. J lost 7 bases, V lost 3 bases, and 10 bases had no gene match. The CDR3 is CAISDSGRVSREQYF. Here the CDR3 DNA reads TGTGCCATCAGTGATAGCGGGAGAGTTTCACGGGAGCAGTACTTC.

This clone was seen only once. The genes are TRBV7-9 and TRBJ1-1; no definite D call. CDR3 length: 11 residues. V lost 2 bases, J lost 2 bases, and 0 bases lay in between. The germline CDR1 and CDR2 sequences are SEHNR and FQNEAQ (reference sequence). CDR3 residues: CASSLNTEAFF. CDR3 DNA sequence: TGTGCCAGCAGCTTAAACACTGAAGCTTTCTTT.

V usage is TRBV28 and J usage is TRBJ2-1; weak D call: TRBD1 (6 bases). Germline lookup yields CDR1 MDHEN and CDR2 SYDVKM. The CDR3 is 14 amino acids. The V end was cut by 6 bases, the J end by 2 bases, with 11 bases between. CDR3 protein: CASSGQIAYNEQFF. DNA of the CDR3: TGTGCCAGCAGCGGACAGATCGCCTACAATGAGCAGTTCTTC.

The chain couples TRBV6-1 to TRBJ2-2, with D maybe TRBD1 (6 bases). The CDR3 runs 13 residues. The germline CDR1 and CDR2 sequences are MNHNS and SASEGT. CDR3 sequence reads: CATAPWGPGELFF. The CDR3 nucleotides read TGTGCTACAGCCCCCTGGGGGCCCGGGGAGCTGTTTTTT.

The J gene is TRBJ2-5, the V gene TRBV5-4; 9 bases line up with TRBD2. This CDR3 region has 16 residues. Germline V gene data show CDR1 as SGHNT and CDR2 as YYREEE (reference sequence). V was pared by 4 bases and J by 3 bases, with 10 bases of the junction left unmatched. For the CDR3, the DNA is TGTGCCAGCAGCCCCCAGGCCGGGACTAGCAAAGAGACCCAGTACTTC. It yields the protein CASSPQAGTSKETQYF. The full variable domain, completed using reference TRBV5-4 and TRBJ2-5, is ETGVTQSPTHLIKTRGQQVTLRCSSQSGHNTVSWYQQALGQGPQFIFQYYREEENGRGNFPPRFSGLQFPNYSSELNVNALELDDSALYLCASSPQAGTSKETQYFGPGTRLLVL.

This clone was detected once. The CDR3 nucleotides are TGCGCCAGCAGCTTCGTAAGCGGTCGGGGGACTACTAAAGAGACCCAGTACTTC. Its protein is CASSFVSGRGTTKETQYF. V is TRBV5-1 and J is TRBJ2-5; 7 positions match TRBD2. Germline values: CDR1 SGHRS, CDR2 YFSETQ. The trim removed 2 bases at V and 3 bases at J, leaving 16 bases unmatched. This CDR3 contains 18 residues.

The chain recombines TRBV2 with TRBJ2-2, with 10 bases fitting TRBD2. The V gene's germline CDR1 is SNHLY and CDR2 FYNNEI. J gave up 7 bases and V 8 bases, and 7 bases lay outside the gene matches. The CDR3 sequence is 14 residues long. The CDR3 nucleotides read TGTGCCAGCGGGGGGACTAGCGTCGGCGGGGAGCTGTTTTTT. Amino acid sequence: CASGGTSVGGELFF.

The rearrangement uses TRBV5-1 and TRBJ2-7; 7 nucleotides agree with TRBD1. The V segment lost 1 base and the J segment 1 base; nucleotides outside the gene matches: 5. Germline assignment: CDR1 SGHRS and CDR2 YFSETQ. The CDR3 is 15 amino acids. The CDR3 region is CASSLSGTDSYEQYF. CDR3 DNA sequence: TGCGCCAGCAGCTTGTCAGGGACAGATTCCTACGAGCAGTACTTC.

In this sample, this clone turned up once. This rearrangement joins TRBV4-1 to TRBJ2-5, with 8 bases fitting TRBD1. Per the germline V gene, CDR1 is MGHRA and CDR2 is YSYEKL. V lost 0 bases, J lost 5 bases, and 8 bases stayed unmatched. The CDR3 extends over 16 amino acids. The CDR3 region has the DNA TGCGCCAGCAGCCAAGACCGACAGGGGCTGAGGGAGACCCAGTACTTC. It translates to CASSQDRQGLRETQYF.

CDR3 region: CASRAGQGAEAFF. In nucleotides, the CDR3 is TGCGCCAGCAGGGCGGGACAGGGTGCTGAAGCTTTCTTT. This chain joins TRBV5-1 and TRBJ1-1; the match to TRBD1 covers 9 bases. This CDR3 region has 13 residues. Looked up from germline, CDR1 is SGHRS and CDR2 is YFSETQ. The J segment lost 6 bases and the V segment lost 5 bases, leaving 5 bases of the junction unmatched.

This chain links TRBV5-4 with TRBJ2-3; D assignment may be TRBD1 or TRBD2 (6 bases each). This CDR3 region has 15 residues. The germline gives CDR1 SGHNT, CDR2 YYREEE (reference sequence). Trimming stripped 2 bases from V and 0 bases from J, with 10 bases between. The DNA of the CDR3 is TGTGCCAGCAGCTTAAGGGGGGCTAGCACAGATACGCAGTATTTT. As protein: CASSLRGASTDTQYF. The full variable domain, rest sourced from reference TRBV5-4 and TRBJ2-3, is ETGVTQSPTHLIKTRGQQVTLRCSSQSGHNTVSWYQQALGQGPQFIFQYYREEENGRGNFPPRFSGLQFPNYSSELNVNALELDDSALYLCASSLRGASTDTQYFGPGTRLTVL.

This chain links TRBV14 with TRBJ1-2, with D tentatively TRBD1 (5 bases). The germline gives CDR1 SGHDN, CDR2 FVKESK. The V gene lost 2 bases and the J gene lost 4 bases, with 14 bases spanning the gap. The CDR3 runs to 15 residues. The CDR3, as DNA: TGTGCCAGCAGCCAAACCGCAGGGAGGTCCTATGGCTACACCTTC. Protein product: CASSQTAGRSYGYTF. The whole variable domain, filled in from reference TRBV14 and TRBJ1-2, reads EAGVTQFPSHSVIEKGQTVTLRCDPISGHDNLYWYRRVMGKEIKFLLHFVKESKQDESGMPNNRFLAERTGGTYSTLKVQPAELEDSGVYFCASSQTAGRSYGYTFGSGTRLTVV.

CDR3 residues: CASSEGSGWTEAFF. DNA of the CDR3: TGTGCCAGCAGTGAGGGCTCCGGATGGACTGAAGCTTTCTTT. V and J are TRBV2 and TRBJ1-1, with D unclear. V was trimmed by 3 bases and J by 5 bases, leaving 13 bases between them. CDR1 and CDR2 from the germline V gene are SNHLY and FYNNEI. The CDR3 is made up of 14 amino acids.

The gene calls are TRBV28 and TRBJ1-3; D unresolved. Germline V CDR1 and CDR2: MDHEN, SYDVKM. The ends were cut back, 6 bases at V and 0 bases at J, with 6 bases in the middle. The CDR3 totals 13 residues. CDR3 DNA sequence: TGTGCCAGCAGGCCAAGCTCTGGAAACACCATATATTTT. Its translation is CASRPSSGNTIYF.

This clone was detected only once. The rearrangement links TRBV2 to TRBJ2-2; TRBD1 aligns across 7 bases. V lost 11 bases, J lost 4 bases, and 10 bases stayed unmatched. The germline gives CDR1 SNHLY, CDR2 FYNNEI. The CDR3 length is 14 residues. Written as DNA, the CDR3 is TGTGCCCGCGACAGGGAAGGAAGCACCGGGGAGCTGTTTTTT. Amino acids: CARDREGSTGELFF. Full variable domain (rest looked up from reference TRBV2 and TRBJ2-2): EPEVTQTPSHQVTQMGQEVILRCVPISNHLYFYWYRQILGQKVEFLVSFYNNEISEKSEIFDDQFSVERPDGSNFTLKIRSTKLEDSAMYFCARDREGSTGELFFGEGSRLTVL.

The CDR3 protein is CASSGLAASYEQYF. In DNA form, the CDR3 reads TGTGCCAGCAGCGGACTAGCGGCCTCCTACGAGCAGTACTTC. The V gene is TRBV6-1, the J gene TRBJ2-7, with 10 bases aligning to TRBD2. V lost 6 bases and J lost 0; bases outside the gene matches: 2. The CDR3 totals 14 residues. Looked up from germline, CDR1 is MNHNS and CDR2 is SASEGT.

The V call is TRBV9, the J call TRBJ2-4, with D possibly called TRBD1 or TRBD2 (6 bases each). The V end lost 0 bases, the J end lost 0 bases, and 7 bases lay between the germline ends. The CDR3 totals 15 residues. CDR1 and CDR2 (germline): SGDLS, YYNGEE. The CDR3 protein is CASSVAGAAKNIQYF. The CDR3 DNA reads TGTGCCAGCAGCGTAGCGGGGGCAGCCAAAAACATTCAGTACTTC.

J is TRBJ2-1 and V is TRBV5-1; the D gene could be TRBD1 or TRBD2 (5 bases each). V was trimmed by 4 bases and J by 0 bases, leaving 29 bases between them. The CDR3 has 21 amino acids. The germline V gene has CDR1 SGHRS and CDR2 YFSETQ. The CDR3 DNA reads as TGCGCCAGCAGCGGGCCCACGGGACCTTTTTTTACCGTTAGCTCCTACAATGAGCAGTTCTTC. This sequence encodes CASSGPTGPFFTVSSYNEQFF.

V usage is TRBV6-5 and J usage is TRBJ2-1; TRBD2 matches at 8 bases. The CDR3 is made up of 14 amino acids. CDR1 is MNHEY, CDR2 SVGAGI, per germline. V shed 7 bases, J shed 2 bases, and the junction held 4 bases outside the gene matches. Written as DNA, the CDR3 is TGTGCCAGCACCGACGGGGGGGCCTACAATGAGCAGTTCTTC. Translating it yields CASTDGGAYNEQFF.

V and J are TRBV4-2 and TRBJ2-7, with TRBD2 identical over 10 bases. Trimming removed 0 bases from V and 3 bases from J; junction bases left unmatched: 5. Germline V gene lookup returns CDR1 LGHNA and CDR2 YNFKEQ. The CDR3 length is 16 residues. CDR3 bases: TGTGCCAGCAGCCAAGAGGCTAGCGGGAGCTTCTACGAGCAGTACTTC. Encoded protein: CASSQEASGSFYEQYF.

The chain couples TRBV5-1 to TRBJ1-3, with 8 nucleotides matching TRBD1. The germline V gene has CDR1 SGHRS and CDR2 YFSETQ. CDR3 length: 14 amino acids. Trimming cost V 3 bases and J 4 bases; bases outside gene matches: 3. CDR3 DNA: TGCGCCAGCAGCTCACAGGGGGGAGGAAACACCATATATTTT. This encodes CASSSQGGGNTIYF.

The CDR3, as DNA: TGCGCCAGCAGCTTGGGACGGCCTGAGCAGTTCTTC. Residues: CASSLGRPEQFF. The rearrangement joins TRBV5-1 to TRBJ2-1; D unresolved. Germline V gives CDR1 SGHRS, CDR2 YFSETQ. The V end was cut by 0 bases, the J end by 9 bases, with 7 bases between. CDR3 length: 12 amino acids.

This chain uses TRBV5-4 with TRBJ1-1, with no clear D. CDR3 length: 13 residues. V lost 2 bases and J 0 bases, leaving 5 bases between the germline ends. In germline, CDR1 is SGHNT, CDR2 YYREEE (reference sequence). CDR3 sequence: CASSFSLNTEAFF. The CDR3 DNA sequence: TGTGCCAGCAGCTTCAGCCTGAACACTGAAGCTTTCTTT.

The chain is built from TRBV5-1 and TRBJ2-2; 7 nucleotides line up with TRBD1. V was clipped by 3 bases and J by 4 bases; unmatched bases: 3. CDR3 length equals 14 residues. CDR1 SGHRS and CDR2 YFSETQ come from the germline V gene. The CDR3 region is CASSWGQSTGELFF. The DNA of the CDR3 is TGCGCCAGCAGCTGGGGACAGTCCACCGGGGAGCTGTTTTTT.

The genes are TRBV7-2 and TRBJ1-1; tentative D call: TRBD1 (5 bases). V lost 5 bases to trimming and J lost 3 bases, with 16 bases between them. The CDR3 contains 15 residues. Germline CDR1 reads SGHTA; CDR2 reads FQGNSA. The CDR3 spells CASSPLGGVDTEAFF. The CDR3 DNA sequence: TGTGCCAGCAGCCCCCTGGGGGGGGTTGACACTGAAGCTTTCTTT.